This T cell receptor beta chain was sequenced during a study of graft-versus-host responses after intestinal transplantation. Background on the study: The recipients all started with anti-thymocyte globulin induction and then took tacrolimus and steroids for 3 to 4 years.

General study points: Some GvH clones were seen earlier in gut or blood, suggesting intestinal origin.

On this clone itself: Its antigen is as yet unknown.

TCRdb keeps only in-frame clones here, not all; method: immunoSEQ multiplex PCR. This sample has some 110,000 clones; 85% to 95% occur once, and the top ten carry about 0.25%. The CDR3 loop spans 18 amino acids. V lost 4 bases and J 0 bases, leaving 19 bases between the germline ends. Germline CDR1 and CDR2: MNHNS and SASEGT. The gene calls are TRBV6-1 and TRBJ1-5; no definite D call. Sequencing used unstimulated CD4+ T cells sorted from spleen or lymph node cells, obtained before transplant. The origin of this receptor is a human donor who was the organ donor for an intestinal transplant. CDR3 region: CASSVGPLLIYSNQPQHF. As DNA, the CDR3 is TGTGCCAGCAGTGTTGGACCCCTCCTCATATATAGCAATCAGCCCCAGCATTTT.